These 18 T cell receptor beta chains were sequenced from one sample in a study of blood T cell repertoires in COVID-19. Clones were read by immunoSEQ multiplex PCR, and TCRdb kept only the in-frame ones, dropping some. This table holds some 250,000 clones, about 90% found once. Sequenced sample: peripheral blood. The source is a man aged 60 to 69 with acute or convalescent COVID-19.

This clone has only a few counts. The chain has TRBV27 and TRBJ2-7; TRBD1 matches 7 bases. Looked up from germline, CDR1 is MNHEY and CDR2 is SMNVEV (reference sequence). This CDR3 has 15 amino acids. After removal of 0 bases from V and 3 bases from J, the junction contained 5 bases not matched to a gene. Here the CDR3 reads CASSLSPGGNYEQYF. The CDR3 DNA reads as TGTGCCAGCAGTTTATCACCAGGGGGTAACTACGAGCAGTACTTC.

This clone appeared once. This rearrangement joins TRBV7-8 to TRBJ1-2, with 8 bases lining up with TRBD1. Trimming at V came to 5 bases and at J to 0 bases, leaving 5 bases not matched to a gene. The CDR3 has 15 amino acids. CDR1 is SGHVS and CDR2 is FQNEAQ in the germline V gene. In DNA form, the CDR3 reads TGTGCCAGCAGCCGAGAACAGGGGGCTAACTATGGCTACACCTTC. Residues: CASSREQGANYGYTF. Variable domain in full (rest from reference TRBV7-8 and TRBJ1-2): GAGVSQSPRYKVAKRGQDVALRCDPISGHVSLFWYQQALGQGPEFLTYFQNEAQLDKSGLPSDRFFAERPEGSVSTLKIQRTQQEDSAVYLCASSREQGANYGYTFGSGTRLTVV.

The chain links TRBV28 to TRBJ1-4; 7 nucleotides line up with TRBD1. CDR3 length: 15 residues. In germline, CDR1 is MDHEN, CDR2 SYDVKM. V was pared by 5 bases and J by 4 bases, with 7 bases of the junction left unmatched. The CDR3 protein is CASSPRTGYNEKLFF. The CDR3, as DNA: TGTGCCAGCAGTCCGCGGACAGGCTATAATGAAAAACTGTTTTTT. The full variable domain, with the rest looked up from reference TRBV28 and TRBJ1-4, is DVKVTQSSRYLVKRTGEKVFLECVQDMDHENMFWYRQDPGLGLRLIYFSYDVKMKEKGDIPEGYSVSREKKERFSLILESASTNQTSMYLCASSPRTGYNEKLFFGSGTQLSVL.

The V and J genes are TRBV19 and TRBJ2-7; the D gene is possibly TRBD2 (6 bases). The CDR3 runs to 15 residues. The germline V gene encodes CDR1 LNHDA and CDR2 SQIVND (reference sequence). Trimming took off 1 base at V and 0 bases at J, with 10 bases between the two ends. The CDR3 sequence is CASSIVSGSSYEQYF. CDR3 DNA: TGTGCCAGTAGTATAGTTAGCGGAAGCTCCTACGAGCAGTACTTC.

This chain uses TRBV30 with TRBJ2-1, with 9 nucleotides matching TRBD2. The CDR3 is 15 amino acids. The J segment lost 0 bases and the V segment lost 4 bases, leaving 4 bases of the junction unmatched. In germline, CDR1 is GTSNPN, CDR2 SVGIG (reference sequence). CDR3 sequence (DNA): TGTGCCTGGATTAGCGGGAGTAGCTCCTACAATGAGCAGTTCTTC. Encoded protein: CAWISGSSSYNEQFF.

The rearrangement uses TRBV5-1 and TRBJ2-1; D gene ambiguous. The CDR3 is 13 residues long. The germline CDR1 and CDR2 sequences are SGHRS and YFSETQ. V was cut by 2 bases and J by 5 bases, with 8 bases left in between. The CDR3 region has the DNA TGCGCCAGCAGCTTTTCCGGAGACAATGAGCAGTTCTTC. Its translation is CASSFSGDNEQFF.

This clone occurred a few times. The chain recombines TRBV7-2 with TRBJ2-7; 11 bases agree with TRBD1. Germline trimming cut 5 bases from V and 5 bases from J; bases unmatched to any gene: 5. Germline V gene lookup returns CDR1 SGHTA and CDR2 FQGNSA. The CDR3 spans 14 residues. The CDR3 reads CASSIQGQGDEQYF. The CDR3 nucleotides are TGTGCCAGCAGCATCCAGGGACAGGGGGACGAGCAGTACTTC.

This chain uses TRBV6-5 with TRBJ1-5; D remains ambiguous. This CDR3 region has 15 residues. Germline CDR1 and CDR2: MNHEY and SVGAGI. V lost 5 bases and J lost 2, with 13 bases in between. CDR3 protein: CASSQTLRGNQPQHF. CDR3 DNA sequence: TGTGCCAGCAGTCAAACATTGAGGGGCAATCAGCCCCAGCATTTT.

This rearrangement joins TRBV21-1 to TRBJ1-5. TRBV21-1 is listed as a pseudogene. The CDR3 is made up of 16 amino acids. In DNA form, the CDR3 reads TGTGCCAGCAGCAAAGGTTCCGGCGGCAGCAATCAGCCCCAGCATTTT. It translates to CASSKGSGGSNQPQHF.

The chain recombines TRBV7-2 with TRBJ2-7; TRBD1 agrees at 8 bases. This CDR3 spans 12 amino acids. V shed 5 bases and J 7 bases; nucleotides not matched to a gene: 4. Germline V gene data show CDR1 as SGHTA and CDR2 as FQGNSA. This CDR3 is CASSATGVEQYF. Written as DNA, the CDR3 is TGTGCCAGCAGCGCGACAGGGGTTGAGCAGTACTTC.

J is TRBJ2-7 and V is TRBV28; 8 bases line up with TRBD2. V lost 3 bases and J lost 6; bases outside the gene matches: 10. The CDR3 sequence is 15 residues long. In germline, CDR1 is MDHEN, CDR2 SYDVKM. This CDR3 is CASSLEGLGEAEQYF. CDR3 bases: TGTGCCAGCAGTTTGGAGGGACTAGGGGAAGCCGAGCAGTACTTC. Full variable domain (remainder filled in from reference TRBV28 and TRBJ2-7): DVKVTQSSRYLVKRTGEKVFLECVQDMDHENMFWYRQDPGLGLRLIYFSYDVKMKEKGDIPEGYSVSREKKERFSLILESASTNQTSMYLCASSLEGLGEAEQYFGPGTRLTVT.

The chain recombines TRBV19 with TRBJ2-1; no definite D call. The CDR3 has 12 amino acids. Germline assignment: CDR1 LNHDA and CDR2 SQIVND (reference sequence). V was pared by 4 bases and J by 12 bases, with 13 bases between. The CDR3 here is CASSSGDFAQFF. The CDR3 region has the DNA TGTGCCAGTAGTAGCGGAGACTTTGCGCAGTTCTTC.

The chain uses TRBV28 and TRBJ1-3; TRBD1 matches at 7 bases. The length of the CDR3 is 16 residues. V gave up 5 bases and J gave up 0 bases; unmatched junction bases: 7. Germline V CDR1 and CDR2: MDHEN, SYDVKM. The CDR3 bases are TGTGCCAGCAGTGACGAGGACAGGTACTCTGGAAACACCATATATTTT. Protein: CASSDEDRYSGNTIYF. The whole variable domain, remainder taken from reference TRBV28 and TRBJ1-3, is DVKVTQSSRYLVKRTGEKVFLECVQDMDHENMFWYRQDPGLGLRLIYFSYDVKMKEKGDIPEGYSVSREKKERFSLILESASTNQTSMYLCASSDEDRYSGNTIYFGEGSWLTVV.

This clone was recorded a few times. The chain carries TRBV11-3 and TRBJ2-7; 8 nucleotides agree with TRBD1. Trimming cost V 5 bases and J 0 bases; bases outside gene matches: 3. Germline loops: CDR1 SGHNT, CDR2 YENEEA. The CDR3 has 14 residues. CDR3: CASSRGQDSYEQYF. The CDR3 bases are TGTGCCAGCAGCCGGGGACAGGACTCCTACGAGCAGTACTTC.

This sequence joins TRBV4-2 and TRBJ1-3; D not resolved. V lost 0 bases, J lost 7 bases, and 13 bases lay in between. This CDR3 contains 15 residues. Germline values: CDR1 LGHNA, CDR2 YNFKEQ. The CDR3 here is CASSQDYGSRNTIYF. The CDR3 DNA reads TGTGCCAGCAGCCAAGATTACGGGAGCCGGAACACCATATATTTT.

This chain joins TRBV19 and TRBJ2-2; no reliable D call. CDR1 and CDR2 from the germline V gene are LNHDA and SQIVND (reference sequence). V lost 3 bases to trimming and J lost 0 bases, with 8 bases between them. This CDR3 has 15 residues. CDR3 sequence (DNA): TGTGCCAGTAGTATTGGCCAGACGAACACCGGGGAGCTGTTTTTT. Translated: CASSIGQTNTGELFF.

The chain couples TRBV20-1 to TRBJ1-6; weak D call: TRBD1 (5 bases). Looked up from germline, CDR1 is DFQATT and CDR2 is SNEGSKA (reference sequence). The V end was cut by 3 bases, the J end by 7 bases, with 10 bases between. The CDR3 contains 13 residues. CDR3 region: CSASTRGNSPLHF. Written as DNA, the CDR3 is TGCAGTGCTAGTACAAGGGGAAATTCACCCCTCCACTTT.

The chain uses TRBV7-3 and TRBJ2-3, with a possible D match to TRBD2 (5 bases). The V gene lost 6 bases and the J gene lost 0 bases, with 25 bases spanning the gap. The CDR3 runs 19 residues. CDR1 is SGHTA and CDR2 is FQGTGA in the germline V gene. The CDR3 nucleotides are TGTGCCAGCAGTGCCGAAAAACTACTAGTACCCCTTAGCACAGATACGCAGTATTTT. Protein: CASSAEKLLVPLSTDTQYF.